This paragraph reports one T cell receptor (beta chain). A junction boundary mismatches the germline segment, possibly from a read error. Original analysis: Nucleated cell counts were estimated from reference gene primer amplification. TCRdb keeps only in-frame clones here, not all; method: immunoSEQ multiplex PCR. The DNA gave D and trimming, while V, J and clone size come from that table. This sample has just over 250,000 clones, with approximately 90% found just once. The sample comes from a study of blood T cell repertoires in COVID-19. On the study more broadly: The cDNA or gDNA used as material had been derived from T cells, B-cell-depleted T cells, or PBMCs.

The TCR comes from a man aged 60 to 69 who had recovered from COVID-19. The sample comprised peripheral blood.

The CDR3 DNA reads as TGTGCCAGCAGCCCCCAGGTTAACTCTGGCTACACCTTC. It yields the protein CASSPQVNSGYTF. This rearrangement joins TRBV5-6 to TRBJ1-2; D remains ambiguous. Per the germline V gene, CDR1 is SGHDT and CDR2 is YYEEEE. The CDR3 is 13 amino acids. The whole variable domain, remainder taken from reference TRBV5-6 and TRBJ1-2, is DAGVTQSPTHLIKTRGQQVTLRCSPKSGHDTVSWYQQALGQGPQFIFQYYEEEERQRGNFPDRFSGHQFPNYSSELNVNALLLGDSALYLCASSPQVNSGYTFGSGTRLTVV.